This T cell receptor beta chain was identified in a study of radiation and T cells in renal cell carcinoma. Germline CDR1 and CDR2: MDHEN and SYDVKM. CDR3 length equals 15 residues. The V segment lost 5 bases and the J segment 9 bases; nucleotides outside the gene matches: 8. Sequencing was performed with immunoSEQ multiplex PCR; in TCRdb, only in-frame clones are kept and a portion is missing. The sample has roughly 92,000 clones; around 83% are singletons. Time point in this sample: blood 4 weeks post-SBRT, at nephrectomy. Treatment described: 15 Gy SBRT to primary tumor, nephrectomy 4 weeks later. This receptor was identified in a man aged 55 to 70 with renal cell carcinoma. This material consisted of blood, taken from a patient whose treatment included radiotherapy and nephrectomy. This rearrangement joins TRBV28 to TRBJ2-1; 12 bases are a match to TRBD1. The CDR3 protein is CASSPEGQGAAEQFF. In DNA form, the CDR3 reads TGTGCCAGCAGTCCGGAGGGACAGGGGGCTGCTGAGCAGTTCTTC.